These T cell receptor beta chains were read from a single sample in a study of blood T cell repertoires in COVID-19. The repertoire was sequenced with immunoSEQ multiplex PCR; TCRdb's copy has only in-frame clones and lacks some. The sample records fewer than 150,000 clones, 70% to 85% being singletons. Sequenced: peripheral blood. Source of these receptors: a human donor with acute or convalescent COVID-19. The donor label of this sample is uncertain. CDR3s include the opening cysteine and the closing phenylalanine or tryptophan. Fields, in order: D gene, J gene, clone size, V gene, CDR3 DNA, CDR3 protein. D genes are given only for firm matches. Size tells how often a clone was seen (once, few, many) or the class of an expanded clone, and some rows leave it out.

TRBD1 TRBJ2-7 . TRBV10-2 TGCGCCAGCCAACTTCAGACAGGGGCATACGAGCAGTACTTC CASQLQTGAYEQYF
. TRBJ2-2 . TRBV5-1 TGCGCCAGCAGCTTGGGGGGCTACTACAACACCGGGGAGCTGTTTTTT CASSLGGYYNTGELFF
. TRBJ2-2 . TRBV21-1 TGTGCCAGCGCCACAGGGGGCCTAACGAACACCGGGGAGCTGTTTTTT CASATGGLTNTGELFF
. TRBJ1-1 . TRBV3-1/TRBV3-2 TGTGCCAGCAGGTCAGACTCTATGAACACTGAAGCTTTCTTT CASRSDSMNTEAFF
TRBD1 TRBJ1-2 . TRBV7-2 TGTGCCAGCAGCCCAGACAGGGGGCCTTATGGCTACACCTTC CASSPDRGPYGYTF
. TRBJ1-3 . TRBV13 TGTGCCAGCAGCGAAAGAACAGGGAGCTCTGGAAACACCATATATTTT CASSERTGSSGNTIYF
TRBD1 TRBJ2-1 . TRBV5-4 TGTGCCAGCAGCTTGTGGACCCCGACAGGGGGGGCCTACAATGAGCAGTTCTTC CASSLWTPTGGAYNEQFF
. TRBJ2-2 . TRBV3-1/TRBV3-2 TGTGCCAGCAGCCAAACTACTAACACCGGGGAGCTGTTTTTT CASSQTTNTGELFF
. TRBJ1-6 . TRBV2 TGTGCCAGCAGTCGCTTGGGGGGGGCTAATTCACCCCTCCACTTT CASSRLGGANSPLHF
TRBD1 TRBJ1-6 . TRBV6-5 TGTGCCAGCAGGGGGACAGGCGGCTATAATTCACCCCTCCACTTT CASRGTGGYNSPLHF
. TRBJ2-1 . TRBV30 TGTGCCTGGGGCGCTACCCGCAATGAGCAGTTCTTC CAWGATRNEQFF
. TRBJ1-1 . TRBV29-1 TGCAGCGGAAAATACAAGAACACTGAAGCTTTCTTT CSGKYKNTEAFF
. TRBJ1-4 once TRBV2 TGTGCCAGCATTTGGGACACGAAGAATGAAAAACTGTTTTTT CASIWDTKNEKLFF
. TRBJ2-7 . TRBV29-1 TGCAGCGGGGGGGAGAGCTCCTACGAGCAGTACTTC CSGGESSYEQYF
TRBD1 TRBJ1-2 . TRBV28 TGTGCCAGCAGTTTGGAGGGGGCTGCCTATGGCTACACCTTC CASSLEGAAYGYTF
. TRBJ2-5 . TRBV29-1 TGCAGCGTTGAGGGGGGGCGGAAGGAGACCCAGTACTTC CSVEGGRKETQYF
. TRBJ1-4 . TRBV12-3/TRBV12-4 TGTGCCAGCAATCGAAGAGCTAATGAAAAACTGTTTTTT CASNRRANEKLFF
. TRBJ2-1 . TRBV2 TGTGCCAGTCCCTCCTCCGGTTCAAACAATGAGCAGTTCTTC CASPSSGSNNEQFF
TRBD1 TRBJ1-2 . TRBV6-5 TGTGCCAGCAGCCCAGGGGGCCGGGGCTACACCTTC CASSPGGRGYTF
. TRBJ2-2 . TRBV6-2/TRBV6-3 TGTGCCAGCAGTTATCGGTCCCGGAGGGCAATGACCGGGGAGCTGTTTTTT CASSYRSRRAMTGELFF
. TRBJ2-6 . TRBV5-1 TGCGCCAGCAGCTCCATGTCCACCGCGGGACGTTTCAGGTCGAACGTCCTGACTTTC CASSSMSTAGRFRSNVLTF
. TRBJ1-2 . TRBV6-5 TGTGCCAGCAGGCCACAGGGTATGGATGGCTACACCTTC CASRPQGMDGYTF
. TRBJ2-1 . TRBV5-8 TGTGCCAGCAGCTTGGTGATTGCGGTTAGCTCCTACAATGAGCAGTTCTTC CASSLVIAVSSYNEQFF
. TRBJ2-2 . TRBV4-1 TGCGCCAGCAGCCAAGAGGACAGAACCGGAGGCGGCGGGGAGCTGTTTTTT CASSQEDRTGGGGELFF
. TRBJ2-1 many TRBV2 TGTGCCAGCAGTCTACAGGTCGCCTGGGGCAATGAGCAGTTCTTC CASSLQVAWGNEQFF
TRBD1 TRBJ1-2 . TRBV12-3/TRBV12-4 TGTGCCAGCAGTCGGGGACAGACTGGCTACACCTTC CASSRGQTGYTF
TRBD1 TRBJ1-6 few TRBV7-9 TGTGCCAGCAGCCCGGACAGGGTAAATTCACCCCTCCACTTT CASSPDRVNSPLHF
. TRBJ2-5 . TRBV10-1 TGCGCCAGCAGAGCAGACAGGGGACTAAAAGAGACCCAGTACTTC CASRADRGLKETQYF
. TRBJ1-2 . TRBV5-1 TGCGCCAGCAGCTTGGCCGGTAGGAGCGGCTACACCTTC CASSLAGRSGYTF
. TRBJ1-6 once TRBV28 TGTGCCAGCAGTTTTAGCGGGGGCTGGAATTCACCCCTCCACTTT CASSFSGGWNSPLHF
. TRBJ2-3 . TRBV19 TGTGCCAGTAGTATTGGTCTAGTAAGCACAGATACGCAGTATTTT CASSIGLVSTDTQYF
. TRBJ1-2 . TRBV4-1 TGCGCCAGCAGCCAGGCAAGGACAGCGGGAGGCTATGGCTACACCTTC CASSQARTAGGYGYTF
. TRBJ1-2 . TRBV5-1 TGCGCCAGCAACCCGAGCGGGGGAAACTATGGCTACACCTTC CASNPSGGNYGYTF
. TRBJ1-3 once TRBV9 TGTGCCAGCAGCTCCCCCCCAGCAGGGTCGGGAAACACCATATATTTT CASSSPPAGSGNTIYF
. TRBJ2-5 . TRBV2 TGTGCCAGCTTGCTCGCGGAGACCCAGTACTTC CASLLAETQYF
. TRBJ1-2 . TRBV9 TGTGCCAGCAGCACTGGACAGCCTTTGGGCGGCTACACCTTC CASSTGQPLGGYTF
. TRBJ1-1 few TRBV6-5 TGTGCCAGCGGAAGACAGAAAGGCATGAACACTGAAGCTTTCTTT CASGRQKGMNTEAFF
. TRBJ1-5 . TRBV6-5 TGTGCCAGCAGTAGCCGACAGAACCAGCCCCAGCATTTT CASSSRQNQPQHF
TRBD2 TRBJ2-2 . TRBV30 TGTGCCTGGAGGGGTTTCGGGAGGGCGTCCGGGGAGCTGTTTTTT CAWRGFGRASGELFF
TRBD1 TRBJ2-3 . TRBV10-3 TGTGCCATCAGTGTTAGGGACAGTTTCACAGATACGCAGTATTTT CAISVRDSFTDTQYF
. TRBJ2-7 . TRBV20-1 TGCAGTGCTGGGGCCACCTACGAGCAGTACTTC CSAGATYEQYF
TRBD1 TRBJ2-1 . TRBV11-2 TGTGCCAGCAGCTTCACAGGGGGTAAGAATGAGCAGTTCTTC CASSFTGGKNEQFF
TRBD1 TRBJ1-1 . TRBV2 TGTGCCAGCAGCCCCAAGGGGGCGAGAACTGAAGCTTTCTTT CASSPKGARTEAFF
. TRBJ1-6 few TRBV2 TGTGCCAGCAGTCTTCAGTCTAGCGCCTTGACACCCCTCCACTTT CASSLQSSALTPLHF
TRBD1 TRBJ2-3 . TRBV5-8 TGTGCCAGCAGCGAGTCGGGACAGGGGAAGGATACGCAGTATTTT CASSESGQGKDTQYF
. TRBJ2-3 . TRBV3-1/TRBV3-2 TGTGCCAGCAGCCAACCTAGCGCTCCGGATACGCAGTATTTT CASSQPSAPDTQYF
. TRBJ2-2 . TRBV11-2 TGTGCCAGCAGCTTGACAGTAACGAACACCGGGGAGCTGTTTTTT CASSLTVTNTGELFF
. TRBJ1-5 . TRBV20-1 TGCAGTGCTAGTTACGGGACTTATCAGCCCCAGCATTTT CSASYGTYQPQHF